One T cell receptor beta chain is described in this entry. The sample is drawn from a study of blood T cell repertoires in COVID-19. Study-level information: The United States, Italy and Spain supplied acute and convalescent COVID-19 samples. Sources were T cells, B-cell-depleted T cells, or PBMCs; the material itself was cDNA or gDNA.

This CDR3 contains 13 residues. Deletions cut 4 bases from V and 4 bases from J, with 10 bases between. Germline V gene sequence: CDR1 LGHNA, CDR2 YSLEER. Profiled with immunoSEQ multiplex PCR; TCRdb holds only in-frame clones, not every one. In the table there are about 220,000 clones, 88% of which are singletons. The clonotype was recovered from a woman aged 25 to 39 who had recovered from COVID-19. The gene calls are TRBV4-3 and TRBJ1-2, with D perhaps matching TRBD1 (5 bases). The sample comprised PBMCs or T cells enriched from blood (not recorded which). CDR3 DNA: TGCGCCAGCAGCCCGGCAGGGCTCTATGGCTACACCTTC. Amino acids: CASSPAGLYGYTF.